A selection of T cell receptor beta chains follows, all from one sample in a study of breast tumors, draining lymph nodes, adjacent tissues. TCRdb passed the multiplex PCR reads through MiXCR, listing each CDR3 protein once. Found here are 70,000 to 95,000 distinct CDR3 sequences, under 25% of them singletons; the top ten hold 2% to 3%. The sample comprised axillary lymph node tissue. These receptors originate from a female donor with breast cancer. Some clones in this sample may be carry-over from other donors' samples. CDR3s leave out the opening cysteine and the closing phenylalanine or tryptophan. The order of the fields is V gene, J gene, clone size, CDR3 protein. A clone size is listed for some rows: how often the clone was seen (once, few, many), or a class if it is expanded.

TRBV7-2	TRBJ2-1	-	TSNLVGTSHS
TRBV7-9	TRBJ2-2	many	ASSAHRQAYTGELF
TRBV20-1	TRBJ1-2	many	SARVIPAGLIHNPNYGYT
TRBV7-2	TRBJ2-5	few	ASSWGGGEPWGTQY
TRBV7-6	TRBJ2-7	many	ASSLEVTGEQY
TRBV4-2	TRBJ2-3	many	ASSQAGTGGSDTQY
TRBV7-2	TRBJ2-7	many	ASSSFRGEQY
TRBV25-1	TRBJ2-3	many	ASIGGRASDTQY
TRBV6-1	TRBJ2-7	many	ASSEERAPQGEQY
TRBV3-1	TRBJ2-2	-	ASSSQQGLNTGELF
TRBV9	TRBJ2-7	-	ASSVGSQSSYEQY
TRBV6-5	TRBJ1-2	many	ASSYGFTDRNLYGYT
TRBV6-6	TRBJ1-2	many	ASSYVGQGAGGYT
TRBV4-1	TRBJ1-3	many	ASSPGQLRGRNTIY
TRBV20-1	TRBJ1-6	many	SARYTWGGNSPLH
TRBV20-1	TRBJ2-7	many	SAPSSTSGSGYEQY
TRBV19	TRBJ2-7	many	ASSIDRSGMQY
TRBV5-4	TRBJ1-2	many	ASSGQGLYGYT
TRBV4-1	TRBJ2-5	-	ASSQLGQRETQY
TRBV20-1	TRBJ2-3	many	SARAATGLATDTQY
TRBV11-2	TRBJ2-7	many	ASRPSGRALNEQY
TRBV6-2/TRBV6-3	TRBJ1-4	few	ASSTGQVLGKLF
TRBV3-2	TRBJ2-5	-	ASNQVREGGRETQY
TRBV11-2	TRBJ1-2	few	ARRFPTGFRRNYGYT
TRBV4-3	TRBJ1-2	many	ASSQEDRDGYGYT
TRBV27	TRBJ2-3	few	ASSSRQAYTDTQY
TRBV28	TRBJ2-3	few	ASSLGSLQGQY
TRBV6-1	TRBJ1-5	many	ASRGNSNQPQH
TRBV20-1	TRBJ2-3	many	SADDSFTDTQY
TRBV7-9	TRBJ2-3	many	ASSMDTNTDTQY
TRBV20-1	TRBJ2-1	many	SASVRGSYNEQF
TRBV6-1	TRBJ2-3	-	ASMGLAGGRGTDTQY
TRBV3-1	TRBJ2-7	few	ASSSKGEPYEQY
TRBV12-3/TRBV12-4	TRBJ1-4	-	ASRTGAEKLF
TRBV6-5	TRBJ2-3	many	ASSYSMLAGITQY
TRBV27	TRBJ2-5	-	ASSLQGQQETQY
TRBV5-4	TRBJ2-1	many	ASSPSLGTSGYNEQF
TRBV6-1	TRBJ2-7	many	ASSEAGGRGYEQY
TRBV5-4	TRBJ1-5	-	ASSLEGGLRQPQH
TRBV7-9	TRBJ2-2	many	ASSTNTGELF
TRBV20-1	TRBJ2-5	many	SARDPRGVWETQY
TRBV10-2	TRBJ2-7	many	ASSESYEQY
TRBV7-8	TRBJ1-2	many	ASSLGLANGYT
TRBV29-1	TRBJ2-1	many	SVVPVSYNEQF
TRBV7-8	TRBJ1-6	many	ASSLDTVNSPLH
TRBV7-2	TRBJ2-3	many	ASSLAVSSTDTQY
TRBV30	TRBJ2-7	few	AWSLGDGSWEQY
TRBV5-4	TRBJ2-1	-	ASSLPWGLAGPNEQF
TRBV20-1	TRBJ1-1	-	SASRTGGYAEAF
TRBV6-2/TRBV6-3	TRBJ2-1	many	ASSYSLGFGYNEQF
TRBV15	TRBJ2-3	many	ATSRNPPSGADTQY
TRBV7-2	TRBJ1-3	many	ASSGQGTGNTIY
TRBV6-6	TRBJ2-2	-	ASSKPSGQGAPGELF
TRBV15	TRBJ1-2	many	ATSRDGRPEYGYT
TRBV7-2	TRBJ2-6	-	AGSWTSGRAGANVLT